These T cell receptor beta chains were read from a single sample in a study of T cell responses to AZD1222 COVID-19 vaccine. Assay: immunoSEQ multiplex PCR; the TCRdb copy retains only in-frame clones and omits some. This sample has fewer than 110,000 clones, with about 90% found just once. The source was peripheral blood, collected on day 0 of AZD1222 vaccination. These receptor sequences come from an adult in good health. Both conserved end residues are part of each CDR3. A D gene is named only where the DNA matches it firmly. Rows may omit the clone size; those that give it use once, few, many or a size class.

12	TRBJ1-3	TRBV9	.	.	TGTGCCAGCAGCCTCGATAAAGGGATACCATATTTT	CASSLDKGIPYF
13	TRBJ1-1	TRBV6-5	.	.	TGTGCCAGCAGTTACCCAGGGATCACTGAAGCTTTCTTT	CASSYPGITEAFF
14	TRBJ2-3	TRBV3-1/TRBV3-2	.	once	TGTGCCAGCAGCCCCCGGACAGTTTCCGATACGCAGTATTTT	CASSPRTVSDTQYF
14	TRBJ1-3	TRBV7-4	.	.	TGTGCCAGCAGCTTAGAAGGGTGCCGGAACACCATATATTTT	CASSLEGCRNTIYF
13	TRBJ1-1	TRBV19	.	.	TGTGCCAGTAAAATTGGGGGGATCACTGAAGCTTTCTTT	CASKIGGITEAFF
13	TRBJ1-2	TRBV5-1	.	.	TGCGCCAGCAGCATAGGGGCCTCCTATGGCTACACCTTC	CASSIGASYGYTF
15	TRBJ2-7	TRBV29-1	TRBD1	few	TGCAGCGTTGAAGATCTGAACAGGGGAGCATACGAGCAGTACTTC	CSVEDLNRGAYEQYF
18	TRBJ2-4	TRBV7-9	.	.	TGTGCCAGCAGCTTAGTAGGGTCCACCCTTTCGGCCAAAAACATTCAGTACTTC	CASSLVGSTLSAKNIQYF
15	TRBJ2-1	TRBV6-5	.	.	TGTGCCAGCAGCCGACAGGCACGACCCTACAATGAGCAGTTCTTC	CASSRQARPYNEQFF
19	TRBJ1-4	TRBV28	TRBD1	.	TGTGCCAGCAGTCTACCGGGACAGGGTGTTAGGGTGGGGGATGAAAAACTGTTTTTT	CASSLPGQGVRVGDEKLFF
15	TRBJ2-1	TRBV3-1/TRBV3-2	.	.	TGTGCCAGCAGCAAAAGGGCTAGCGAGTACAATGAGCAGTTCTTC	CASSKRASEYNEQFF
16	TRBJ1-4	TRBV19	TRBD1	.	TGTGCCAGTAGGCCGGGGACAGGGCATCCGGGCGAAAAACTGTTTTTT	CASRPGTGHPGEKLFF
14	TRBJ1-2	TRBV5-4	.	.	TGTGCCAGCAGCTTGGCCCAGGGTCAGGATGGCTACACCTTC	CASSLAQGQDGYTF
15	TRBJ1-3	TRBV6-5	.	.	TGTGCCAGCAGCCTGAGCCCGAGCTCTGGAAACACCATATATTTT	CASSLSPSSGNTIYF
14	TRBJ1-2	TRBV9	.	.	TGTGCCAGCAGCGTAGCTGACTCCCGATATGGCTACACCTTC	CASSVADSRYGYTF
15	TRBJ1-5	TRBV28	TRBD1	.	TGTGCCAGCAGCCCGGGGACAGGGGGAAATCAGCCCCAGCATTTT	CASSPGTGGNQPQHF
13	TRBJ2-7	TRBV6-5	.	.	TGTGCCAGCAGTTTTGACAAATCCTACGAGCAGTACTTC	CASSFDKSYEQYF
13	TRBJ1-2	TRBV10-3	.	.	TGTGCCACTCAAGCGGCCTTACGCTATGGCTACACCTTC	CATQAALRYGYTF
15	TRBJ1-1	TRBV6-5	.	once	TGTGCCAGCAGTTACTCCGGGACTATGAACACTGAAGCTTTCTTT	CASSYSGTMNTEAFF
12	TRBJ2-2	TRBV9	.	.	TGTGCCACCAGAGGGGGAGCCGGGGAGCTGTTTTTT	CATRGGAGELFF
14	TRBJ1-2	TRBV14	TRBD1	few	TGTGCCAGCAGCCAAGTGGGGACAGGGGGAGGCGGCACCTTC	CASSQVGTGGGGTF
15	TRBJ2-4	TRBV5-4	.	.	TGTGCCAGCAGCTTGTATGGGTTAGCCAAAAACATTCAGTACTTC	CASSLYGLAKNIQYF